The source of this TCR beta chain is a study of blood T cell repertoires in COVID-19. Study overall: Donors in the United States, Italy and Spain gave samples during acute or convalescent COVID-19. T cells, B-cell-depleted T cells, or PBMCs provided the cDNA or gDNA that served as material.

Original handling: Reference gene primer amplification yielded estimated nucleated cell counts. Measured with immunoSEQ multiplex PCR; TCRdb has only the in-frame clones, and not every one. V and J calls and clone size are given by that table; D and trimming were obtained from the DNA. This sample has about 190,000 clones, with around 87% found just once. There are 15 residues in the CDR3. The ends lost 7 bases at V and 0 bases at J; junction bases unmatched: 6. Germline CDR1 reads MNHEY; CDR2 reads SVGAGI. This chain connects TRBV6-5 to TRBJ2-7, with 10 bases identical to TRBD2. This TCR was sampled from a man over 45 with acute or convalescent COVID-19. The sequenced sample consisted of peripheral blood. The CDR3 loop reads CASTRTSGLSYEQYF. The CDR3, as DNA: TGTGCCAGCACCCGGACTAGCGGACTCTCCTACGAGCAGTACTTC.